The 30 T cell receptor beta chains in this list originate from one sample, sequenced in a study of T cell changes during pregnancy in multiple sclerosis. The data were produced by immunoSEQ multiplex PCR, yet TCRdb's version contains in-frame clones alone and is incomplete. The table has over 3,500 clones, more than 75% seen once; the top ten hold roughly 17%. Sequenced material: CD8+ T cells from peripheral blood mononuclear cells, taken in the first trimester of pregnancy. These receptors were collected from a female donor in good health, enrolled as a control in a pregnancy study.

Points on this clone: It may be a read error: a sequence one base away is much more abundant. The sample has other DNA sequences that encode this CDR3 too. The rearrangement joins TRBV7-9 to TRBJ2-2; TRBD1 matches at 8 bases. The V gene end was trimmed by 3 bases and the J gene end by 2 bases; junction bases not matched to a gene: 5. This CDR3 has 16 residues. CDR1 SEHNR and CDR2 FQNEAQ come from the germline V gene (reference sequence). CDR3 amino acids: CASSFDRGFNTGELFF. The CDR3 DNA is TGTGCCAGCAGCTTCGACAGGGGATTTAACACCGGGGAGCTGTTTTTT.

The gene calls are TRBV5-1 and TRBJ2-7, with D perhaps matching TRBD2 (6 bases). V lost 4 bases and J lost 3, with 14 bases in between. The CDR3 runs to 14 residues. CDR1 is SGHRS and CDR2 is YFSETQ in the germline V gene. In DNA, the CDR3 is TGCGCCAGCAGCGGGGACGGAGCGGGCTACGAGCAGTACTTC. As protein: CASSGDGAGYEQYF. The full variable domain, rest sourced from reference TRBV5-1 and TRBJ2-7, is KAGVTQTPRYLIKTRGQQVTLSCSPISGHRSVSWYQQTPGQGLQFLFEYFSETQRNKGNFPGRFSGRQFSNSRSEMNVSTLELGDSALYLCASSGDGAGYEQYFGPGTRLTVT.

This clone has just one count. V and J are TRBV5-1 and TRBJ1-1; 7 positions match TRBD1. The ends lost 4 bases at V and 0 bases at J; junction bases unmatched: 3. Germline V CDR1 and CDR2: SGHRS, YFSETQ. The CDR3 spans 14 residues. The CDR3 coding sequence is TGCGCCAGCAGCCCGGACAGGTTGAACACTGAAGCTTTCTTT. Protein product: CASSPDRLNTEAFF.

This chain links TRBV6-5 with TRBJ2-7; 8 bases match TRBD1. V gave up 3 bases and J gave up 3 bases; unmatched junction bases: 4. Germline CDR1 and CDR2: MNHEY and SVGAGI. The CDR3 spans 14 residues. The CDR3 DNA follows: TGTGCCAGCAGTTATGACAGGGGACGCTACGAGCAGTACTTC. Residues: CASSYDRGRYEQYF.

The J gene is TRBJ2-1, the V gene TRBV15, with TRBD2 as a possible D gene (5 bases). This CDR3 contains 14 residues. The germline gives CDR1 LNHNV, CDR2 YYDKDF (reference sequence). V was clipped by 1 base and J by 8 bases, with 12 bases between them. The CDR3 sequence is CATSRGFGVDEQFF. DNA for the CDR3: TGTGCCACCAGCAGAGGATTCGGGGTAGATGAGCAGTTCTTC.

V usage is TRBV2 and J usage is TRBJ1-5, with 9 bases lining up with TRBD1. This CDR3 has 14 amino acids. The V segment lost 3 bases and the J segment 6 bases; nucleotides outside the gene matches: 3. CDR1 is SNHLY and CDR2 is FYNNEI in the germline V gene. CDR3 sequence: CASSEATGGQPQHF. The CDR3 DNA sequence: TGTGCCAGCAGTGAGGCGACAGGGGGTCAGCCCCAGCATTTT.

The rearrangement joins TRBV19 to TRBJ1-1; D unresolved. Trimming left V 5 bases short and J 3 bases short, with 13 bases between. This CDR3 comprises 14 residues. Germline V gives CDR1 LNHDA, CDR2 SQIVND (reference sequence). CDR3 DNA: TGTGCCAGTAGTCGGTGGAGTCTCGACACTGAAGCTTTCTTT. Amino acids: CASSRWSLDTEAFF.

This clone was recorded a few times. The V and J genes are TRBV13 and TRBJ2-5; the match to TRBD2 covers 8 bases. Trimming cost V 0 bases and J 5 bases; bases outside gene matches: 8. This CDR3 comprises 16 residues. Per the germline V gene, CDR1 is PRHDT and CDR2 is FYEKMQ (reference sequence). This CDR3 reads CASSLGRSGKAETQYF. CDR3 nucleotide sequence: TGTGCCAGCAGCTTAGGCCGTAGCGGGAAGGCGGAGACCCAGTACTTC.

This rearrangement joins TRBV19 to TRBJ2-3; 10 nucleotides match TRBD2. This CDR3 has 15 residues. Germline loops: CDR1 LNHDA, CDR2 SQIVND (reference sequence). Germline trimming cut 7 bases from V and 1 base from J; bases unmatched to any gene: 5. The CDR3 reads CASTSGGARTDTQYF. The CDR3 nucleotides read TGTGCCAGTACGAGCGGGGGGGCCCGCACAGATACGCAGTATTTT.

The chain has TRBV2 and TRBJ1-2, with TRBD1 identical over 11 bases. The CDR3 sequence is 15 residues long. Germline CDR1 is SNHLY and CDR2 is FYNNEI. V dropped 0 bases and J dropped 4; count of bases not matched to a gene: 1. CDR3 amino acids: CASSEAGQGVYGYTF. The CDR3 DNA reads as TGTGCCAGCAGTGAAGCGGGACAGGGGGTCTATGGCTACACCTTC.

The V call is TRBV5-1, the J call TRBJ2-5; 12 bases match TRBD1. The CDR3 is 18 amino acids. V was clipped by 4 bases and J by 5 bases; unmatched bases: 15. Germline V CDR1 and CDR2: SGHRS, YFSETQ. CDR3 protein: CASSHRDRGQGGGETQYF. The CDR3 DNA sequence: TGCGCCAGCAGCCACCGGGACAGGGGGCAAGGCGGAGGGGAGACCCAGTACTTC.

V and J are TRBV6-5 and TRBJ2-5, with D uncertain. Germline V gene sequence: CDR1 MNHEY, CDR2 SVGAGI. This CDR3 spans 13 amino acids. Trimming removed 2 bases at V and 4 bases at J, with 8 bases between. CDR3 sequence reads: CASSYSLSETQYF. CDR3 nucleotides: TGTGCCAGCAGTTACAGCCTCTCAGAGACCCAGTACTTC.

This chain joins TRBV29-1 and TRBJ1-5; TRBD1 agrees at 7 bases. The J segment lost 1 base and the V segment lost 4 bases, leaving 1 base of the junction unmatched. The germline gives CDR1 SQVTM, CDR2 ANQGSEA. CDR3 size: 13 residues. DNA of the CDR3: TGCAGCGTTGGACAGGGCAGCAATCAGCCCCAGCATTTT. Translation gives CSVGQGSNQPQHF. Supplemented by reference TRBV29-1 and TRBJ1-5, the full variable domain reads SAVISQKPSRDICQRGTSLTIQCQVDSQVTMMFWYRQQPGQSLTLIATANQGSEATYESGFVIDKFPISRPNLTFSTLTVSNMSPEDSSIYLCSVGQGSNQPQHFGDGTRLSIL.

The gene calls are TRBV27 and TRBJ1-5, with TRBD1 matching over 7 bases. Trimming cost V 3 bases and J 4 bases; bases outside gene matches: 3. Germline loops: CDR1 MNHEY, CDR2 SMNVEV (reference sequence). The CDR3 totals 14 residues. The CDR3 nucleotides are TGTGCCAGCAGTTTGACAGGGATTAATCAGCCCCAGCATTTT. Translation: CASSLTGINQPQHF.

The chain uses TRBV9 and TRBJ2-2, with 7 nucleotides matching TRBD1. Unmatched junction bases numbered 4, after V lost 4 bases and J lost 1 base. Germline CDR1 SGDLS, CDR2 YYNGEE. CDR3 length: 15 amino acids. The CDR3 reads CASSHGQVNTGELFF. DNA of the CDR3: TGTGCCAGCAGCCACGGACAGGTGAACACCGGGGAGCTGTTTTTT. The whole variable domain, remainder taken from reference TRBV9 and TRBJ2-2, is DSGVTQTPKHLITATGQRVTLRCSPRSGDLSVYWYQQSLDQGLQFLIQYYNGEERAKGNILERFSAQQFPDLHSELNLSSLELGDSALYFCASSHGQVNTGELFFGEGSRLTVL.

The CDR3 is CSVDWSGYGYTF. Here the CDR3 DNA reads TGCAGCGTTGACTGGAGTGGCTATGGCTACACCTTC. The chain links TRBV29-1 to TRBJ1-2; D is undetermined. V lost 3 bases, J lost 4 bases, and 9 bases lay in between. Germline loops: CDR1 SQVTM, CDR2 ANQGSEA. This CDR3 is built from 12 residues. Looking up the rest from reference TRBV29-1 and TRBJ1-2 gives the full variable domain: SAVISQKPSRDICQRGTSLTIQCQVDSQVTMMFWYRQQPGQSLTLIATANQGSEATYESGFVIDKFPISRPNLTFSTLTVSNMSPEDSSIYLCSVDWSGYGYTFGSGTRLTVV.

The CDR3 sequence is CASSQDTDTQYF. CDR3 sequence (DNA): TGCGCCAGCAGCCAGGACACAGATACGCAGTATTTT. J is TRBJ2-3 and V is TRBV5-1; unclear D gene. Germline V gene data show CDR1 as SGHRS and CDR2 as YFSETQ. This CDR3 spans 12 amino acids. Between the trimmed V and J ends, which lost 4 bases and 2 bases, there was a span of 5 bases.

V gene TRBV6-1 combines with J gene TRBJ1-5; D is perhaps TRBD1 (6 bases). The CDR3 is 14 amino acids. Germline assignment: CDR1 MNHNS and CDR2 SASEGT. Trimming removed 2 bases from V and 4 bases from J, with 9 bases in between. CDR3 DNA sequence: TGTGCCAGCAGTGAACCGCAGGGGAATCAGCCCCAGCATTTT. Translating gives CASSEPQGNQPQHF.

Only a few counts were recorded for this clone. The chain uses TRBV30 and TRBJ2-4; tentative D call: TRBD2 (5 bases). Trimming took off 1 base at V and 0 bases at J, with 7 bases between the two ends. Germline loops: CDR1 GTSNPN, CDR2 SVGIG (reference sequence). The CDR3 is made up of 14 amino acids. This chain's CDR3 is CAWSEGRAKNIQYF. The CDR3 DNA reads as TGTGCCTGGAGTGAAGGGAGAGCCAAAAACATTCAGTACTTC.

The chain couples TRBV6-5 to TRBJ1-1, with 8 positions matching TRBD1. The germline V gene encodes CDR1 MNHEY and CDR2 SVGAGI. The CDR3 totals 16 residues. The V gene end was trimmed by 4 bases and the J gene end by 5 bases; junction bases not matched to a gene: 12. CDR3 nucleotide sequence: TGTGCCAGCAGTTTTGGACAGGGTCTAACGGTGACTGAAGCTTTCTTT. Its translation: CASSFGQGLTVTEAFF.

The V and J genes are TRBV30 and TRBJ2-7; 7 bases are a match to TRBD1. Germline lookup yields CDR1 GTSNPN and CDR2 SVGIG (reference sequence). The CDR3 sequence is 12 residues long. V lost 5 bases and J lost 6; bases outside the gene matches: 7. CDR3 sequence: CAWGEQGIEQYF. For the CDR3, the DNA is TGTGCCTGGGGGGAACAGGGGATCGAGCAGTACTTC.

The chain employs TRBV27 and TRBJ2-1; 8 nucleotides line up with TRBD2. The CDR3 runs to 15 residues. V dropped 5 bases and J dropped 1; count of bases not matched to a gene: 4. CDR1 MNHEY and CDR2 SMNVEV come from the germline V gene (reference sequence). The CDR3 DNA reads as TGTGCCAGCAGTATACGGGAGGGATCCTACAATGAGCAGTTCTTC. Its protein is CASSIREGSYNEQFF.

This rearrangement joins TRBV29-1 to TRBJ2-2; 9 nucleotides match TRBD2. This CDR3 is 17 amino acids long. V was pared by 7 bases and J by 0 bases, with 12 bases of the junction left unmatched. Germline-derived CDR1 and CDR2 are SQVTM and ANQGSEA. The CDR3 loop reads CSAKGLLAGSNTGELFF. In nucleotides, the CDR3 is TGCAGCGCCAAAGGCCTGCTAGCGGGGTCGAACACCGGGGAGCTGTTTTTT.

The chain couples TRBV29-1 to TRBJ1-6; TRBD1 matches at 9 bases. The germline V gene encodes CDR1 SQVTM and CDR2 ANQGSEA. J was trimmed by 10 bases and V by 6 bases; bases with no gene match: 7. The CDR3 covers 13 residues. CDR3: CSVGTGIGSPLHF. The CDR3 DNA sequence: TGCAGCGTCGGGACAGGGATTGGATCACCCCTCCACTTT.

This clone is a singleton in its sample. The chain employs TRBV19 and TRBJ1-1, with 7 bases fitting TRBD1. CDR1 is LNHDA and CDR2 is SQIVND in the germline V gene (reference sequence). Trimming cost V 7 bases and J 3 bases; bases outside gene matches: 5. This CDR3 comprises 13 residues. The CDR3, as DNA: TGTGCCAGTAAGAAAGGGGGCCACACTGAAGCTTTCTTT. Translation: CASKKGGHTEAFF.

The chain employs TRBV9 and TRBJ2-2, with a possible D match to TRBD1 (6 bases). The CDR3 consists of 15 residues. Trimming left V 2 bases short and J 1 base short, with 9 bases between. Germline V gives CDR1 SGDLS, CDR2 YYNGEE. DNA for the CDR3: TGTGCCAGCAGCGTTGAGACAGGGAACACCGGGGAGCTGTTTTTT. Its protein product is CASSVETGNTGELFF.

The chain couples TRBV7-9 to TRBJ2-1; D unclear. V lost 3 bases and J 6 bases, leaving 3 bases between the germline ends. Germline-derived CDR1 and CDR2 are SEHNR and FQNEAQ (reference sequence). The CDR3 is made up of 11 amino acids. CDR3 nucleotide sequence: TGTGCCAGCAGCTTCCTCAATGAGCAGTTCTTC. Its translation is CASSFLNEQFF. The variable domain in full, completed from reference TRBV7-9 and TRBJ2-1, reads DTGVSQNPRHKITKRGQNVTFRCDPISEHNRLYWYRQTLGQGPEFLTYFQNEAQLEKSRLLSDRFSAERPKGSFSTLEIQRTEQGDSAMYLCASSFLNEQFFGPGTRLTVL.

The V gene is TRBV29-1, the J gene TRBJ1-1; D might be TRBD1 (5 bases). The CDR3 length is 14 residues. Germline values: CDR1 SQVTM, CDR2 ANQGSEA. Trimming took 5 bases from V and 11 from J, leaving 24 bases between them. The CDR3 loop reads CSVIGRTDRAGAFF. In DNA, the CDR3 is TGCAGCGTTATAGGTAGGACCGACCGGGCAGGGGCTTTCTTT.

The CDR3 DNA reads as TGTGCCAGCACTTGGACACCTATGAACACTGAAGCTTTCTTT. Encoded protein: CASTWTPMNTEAFF. The V gene is TRBV6-5, the J gene TRBJ1-1; perhaps TRBD1 as D (5 bases). Trimming left V 7 bases short and J 0 bases short, with 12 bases between. CDR1 MNHEY and CDR2 SVGAGI come from the germline V gene. The CDR3 runs to 14 residues.

This chain joins TRBV18 and TRBJ2-1; no firm D call. The CDR3 length is 12 residues. Between the trimmed V and J ends, which lost 3 bases and 10 bases, there was a span of 10 bases. Looked up from germline, CDR1 is KGHSH and CDR2 is LQKENI. CDR3 bases: TGTGCCAGCTCACCCATTCTGAGAGAGCAGTTCTTC. Translation gives CASSPILREQFF.